This note documents a single TCR beta chain sequence. This sample was taken from a study of control samples from healthy donors and cancer patients. The method was immunoSEQ multiplex PCR; TCRdb's version includes in-frame clones alone and lacks a portion of them. Among approximately 130,000 clones listed, 70% to 90% were seen once. This CDR3 comprises 14 residues. V was trimmed by 5 bases and J by 1 base, leaving 12 bases between them. Germline V gives CDR1 SGHNT, CDR2 YYREEE (reference sequence). Sequences were obtained from blood. This sequence joins TRBV5-4 and TRBJ2-5; no reliable D call. The sequence came from a man aged 50 to 60 in good health. The CDR3, as DNA: TGTGCCAGCAGTTACATAGATGTCCAAGAGACCCAGTACTTC. Translation: CASSYIDVQETQYF.